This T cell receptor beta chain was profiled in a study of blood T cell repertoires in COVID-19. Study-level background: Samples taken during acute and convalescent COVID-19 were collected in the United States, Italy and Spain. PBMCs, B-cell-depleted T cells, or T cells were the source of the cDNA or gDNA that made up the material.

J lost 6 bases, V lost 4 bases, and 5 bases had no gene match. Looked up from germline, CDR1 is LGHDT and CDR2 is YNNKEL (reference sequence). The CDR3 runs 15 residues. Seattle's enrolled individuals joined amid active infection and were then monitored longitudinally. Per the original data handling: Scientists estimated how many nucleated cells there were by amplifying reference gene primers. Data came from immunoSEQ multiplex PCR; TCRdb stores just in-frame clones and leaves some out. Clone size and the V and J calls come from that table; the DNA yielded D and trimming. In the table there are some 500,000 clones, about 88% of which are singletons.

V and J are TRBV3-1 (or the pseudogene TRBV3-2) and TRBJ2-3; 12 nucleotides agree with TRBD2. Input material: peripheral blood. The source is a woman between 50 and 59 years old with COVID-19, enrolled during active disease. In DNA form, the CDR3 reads TGTGCCAGCAGCCTCCGGACTAGCGGGGCTGATACGCAGTATTTT. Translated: CASSLRTSGADTQYF.